Described below is a single TCR beta chain sequence and its context. Its antigen remains unidentified. Recently diagnosed hyperthyroidism of less than 2 months' duration affected patients aged 18 to 65. These data come from a study of T cells in Graves' hyperthyroidism and ophthalmopathy. Broader study findings: With a median lead of around 6.7 months before onset, the model predicted ophthalmopathy. Most thyroid-expanded clonotypes above 0.001 were also found in blood.

With 3 bases clipped from V and 5 bases from J, the junction kept 6 bases outside the gene matches. The CDR3 has 15 residues. Germline-derived CDR1 and CDR2 are SEHNR and FQNEAQ (reference sequence). Authors of the study amplified TCR beta CDR3 regions from RNA transcripts. The HTBI primer set drove a first-round RT-PCR of the TCR CDR3. MiXCR was run by TCRdb on the multiplex PCR reads, yielding one entry per CDR3 protein. The sample lists fewer than 400,000 distinct CDR3 sequences, approximately 15% occurring once. The receptor was derived from a man aged 25 to 40 with Graves' hyperthyroidism. Sequenced: blood. The chain links TRBV7-9 to TRBJ2-7; 11 bases align to TRBD2. The CDR3 nucleotides read TGTGCCAGCAGCTTGACTAGCGGGATGTTCAACGAGCAGTACTTC. Residues: CASSLTSGMFNEQYF.